This T cell receptor (beta chain) was obtained from a study of liver allograft versus peripheral blood T cells. In the study overall: Comparative analysis was performed on T cell receptor repertoires from transplanted livers and from recipients' peripheral blood. Study-wide findings and caveats: Repertoires found inside liver allografts reportedly differed from T cell receptor repertoires in peripheral blood.

This clonotype is deemed medium-sized. Its antigen remains unknown. Per the germline V gene, CDR1 is KGHSH and CDR2 is LQKENI. The CDR3 runs 15 residues. V shed 3 bases, J shed 9 bases, and the junction held 11 bases outside the gene matches. Each CDR3 protein gets one entry after TCRdb re-called the reads with MiXCR. The table has about 14,000 distinct CDR3 sequences, approximately 20% seen once. The chain couples TRBV18 to TRBJ1-2; 9 bases map to TRBD1. The receptor comes from a human patient who had a liver transplant. A subset of T cells may come from the graft donor. The CDR3: CASSPQQGALISYTF. As DNA, the CDR3 is TGTGCCAGCTCACCCCAACAGGGGGCGCTTATTAGCTACACCTTC.